These 25 T cell receptor beta chains share one sample of origin, sequenced in a study of chemoradiotherapy in HPV16-positive cancers. Method: immunoSEQ multiplex PCR; TCRdb's copy keeps in-frame clones and lacks some. The data contain approximately 12,000 clones, approximately 75% of them seen just once; the ten biggest clones take up roughly 8.3%. This sample was taken from a patient who underwent chemoradiotherapy. Source of these receptors: a human donor with HPV-associated anogenital cancer.

The chain links TRBV7-6 to TRBJ1-5; 9 bases are a match to TRBD1. This CDR3 has 17 amino acids. Trimming took 1 base from V and 2 from J; bases not matched to a gene: 6. Looked up from germline, CDR1 is SGHVS and CDR2 is FNYEAQ. The CDR3 reads CASSLGTGGRRNQPQHF. For the CDR3, the DNA is TGTGCCAGCAGCTTAGGCACAGGGGGCAGGCGCAATCAGCCCCAGCATTTT.

This clone turned up a few times. The gene calls are TRBV15 and TRBJ2-4; D ambiguous. Between the trimmed V and J ends, which lost 5 bases and 3 bases, there was a span of 17 bases. Per the germline V gene, CDR1 is LNHNV and CDR2 is YYDKDF (reference sequence). The CDR3 consists of 16 residues. CDR3 sequence reads: CATSWGSGAGKNIQYF. The CDR3 nucleotides read TGTGCCACCAGCTGGGGTTCGGGCGCAGGCAAAAACATTCAGTACTTC.

The chain uses TRBV7-2 and TRBJ2-7; D is possibly TRBD2 (6 bases). V was cut by 5 bases and J by 4 bases, with 18 bases left in between. CDR3 size: 15 residues. In germline, CDR1 is SGHTA, CDR2 FQGNSA. CDR3 coding DNA: TGTGCCAGCAGCAGGACGGGGGATCCGGGGTACGAGCAGTACTTC. Amino acid sequence: CASSRTGDPGYEQYF. The full variable domain, in which reference TRBV7-2 and TRBJ2-7 provide the parts outside the CDR3, is GAGVSQSPSNKVTEKGKDVELRCDPISGHTALYWYRQSLGQGLEFLIYFQGNSAPDKSGLPSDRFSAERTGGSVSTLTIQRTQQEDSAVYLCASSRTGDPGYEQYFGPGTRLTVT.

This clone was recorded a few times. The V gene is TRBV27, the J gene TRBJ1-2, with D perhaps matching TRBD1 (5 bases). The CDR3 has 15 residues. The ends were cut back, 8 bases at V and 4 bases at J, with 20 bases in the middle. Germline CDR1 reads MNHEY; CDR2 reads SMNVEV (reference sequence). CDR3 DNA: TGTGCCAGCGGTCTCTTTCCTTCAGGGACCTATGGCTACACCTTC. This translates into CASGLFPSGTYGYTF.

This clone occurred a few times. CDR3 sequence (DNA): TGTGCCAGCAGTGTAGGGGACAGGGACACCGGGGAGCTGTTTTTT. Protein: CASSVGDRDTGELFF. The gene calls are TRBV25-1 and TRBJ2-2; 9 bases fit TRBD1. The CDR3 totals 15 residues. Germline trimming cut 4 bases from V and 3 bases from J; bases unmatched to any gene: 3. Germline values: CDR1 MGHDK, CDR2 SYGVNS.

The V call is TRBV6-4, the J call TRBJ1-4; 8 bases agree with TRBD1. The J segment lost 8 bases and the V segment lost 11 bases, leaving 13 bases of the junction unmatched. The CDR3 spans 14 residues. Germline V gene data show CDR1 as MRHNA and CDR2 as SNTAGT. The DNA for the CDR3 is TGTGCCCGACGACAGACAGGGGAGAACGAAAAACTGTTTTTT. Translated: CARRQTGENEKLFF.

The rearrangement links TRBV11-1 to TRBJ2-5, with D perhaps given as TRBD1 or TRBD2 (7 bases each). The length of the CDR3 is 15 residues. V lost 5 bases, J lost 5 bases, and 18 bases lay in between. Germline loops: CDR1 SGHAT, CDR2 FQDESV (reference sequence). CDR3 region: CASSTPGGGRETQYF. DNA for the CDR3: TGTGCCAGCAGCACCCCAGGGGGGGGTCGGGAGACCCAGTACTTC.

The rearrangement uses TRBV7-8 and TRBJ2-6; D is perhaps TRBD1 or TRBD2 (5 bases each). The CDR3 loop spans 16 amino acids. V dropped 4 bases and J dropped 4 bases, with 14 bases sitting between them. Germline CDR1 and CDR2: SGHVS and FQNEAQ. The CDR3 protein is CASSSLWGKGANVLTF. CDR3 DNA sequence: TGTGCCAGCAGCTCGCTATGGGGGAAAGGGGCCAACGTCCTGACTTTC.

This clone has only a few counts. The V and J genes are TRBV28 and TRBJ1-2; D ambiguous. The ends were cut back, 5 bases at V and 1 base at J, with 11 bases in the middle. Per the germline V gene, CDR1 is MDHEN and CDR2 is SYDVKM. The length of the CDR3 is 14 residues. The CDR3 sequence: CASSPTNHNYGYTF. CDR3 in DNA: TGTGCCAGCAGTCCTACAAACCATAACTATGGCTACACCTTC.

This clone was seen more than once but under ten times. V usage is TRBV11-2 and J usage is TRBJ2-7, with 8 bases identical to TRBD2. Germline loops: CDR1 SGHAT, CDR2 FQNNGV. This CDR3 has 15 residues. The J segment lost 2 bases and the V segment lost 7 bases, leaving 10 bases of the junction unmatched. CDR3 region: CASTTRLAKPYEQYF. As DNA, the CDR3 is TGTGCCAGCACCACAAGACTAGCGAAACCCTACGAGCAGTACTTC. The variable domain in full, with the rest retrieved from reference TRBV11-2 and TRBJ2-7, is EAGVAQSPRYKIIEKRQSVAFWCNPISGHATLYWYQQILGQGPKLLIQFQNNGVVDDSQLPKDRFSAERLKGVDSTLKIQPAKLEDSAVYLCASTTRLAKPYEQYFGPGTRLTVT.

The chain uses TRBV5-1 and TRBJ1-1; TRBD1 agrees at 7 bases. CDR3 size: 14 residues. CDR1 is SGHRS, CDR2 YFSETQ, per germline. Germline trimming cut 6 bases from V and 4 bases from J; bases unmatched to any gene: 9. CDR3 sequence (DNA): TGCGCCAGCAATTCACAGGGGTTCAGCACTGAAGCTTTCTTT. The encoded protein is CASNSQGFSTEAFF.

This chain's CDR3 is CATSRDRGDREQYF. In DNA form, the CDR3 reads TGTGCCACCAGCCGGGACAGGGGTGATCGCGAGCAGTACTTC. The chain carries TRBV15 and TRBJ2-7, with 10 bases identical to TRBD1. Trimming cost V 5 bases and J 6 bases; bases outside gene matches: 7. The germline V gene encodes CDR1 LNHNV and CDR2 YYDKDF (reference sequence). The CDR3 is 14 amino acids.

The rearrangement uses TRBV10-3 and TRBJ2-7; 7 nucleotides line up with TRBD1. Trimming removed 6 bases from V and 2 bases from J; junction bases left unmatched: 10. This CDR3 region has 15 residues. Germline CDR1 ENHRY, CDR2 SYGVKD. The CDR3 coding sequence is TGTGCCATCAGCATGTACCGTGACAGGGCCTACGAGCAGTACTTC. Its translation is CAISMYRDRAYEQYF.

J is TRBJ2-3 and V is TRBV4-3, with 7 bases fitting TRBD1. CDR3 length equals 13 residues. Trimming took 1 base from V and 8 from J; bases not matched to a gene: 3. Germline CDR1 reads LGHNA; CDR2 reads YSLEER. CDR3 DNA sequence: TGCGCCAGCAGCCAAGGTCACAGGGGTACGCAGTATTTT. Its protein product is CASSQGHRGTQYF.

The chain links TRBV7-8 to TRBJ2-7, with TRBD1 as a possible D gene (6 bases). Germline CDR1 reads SGHVS; CDR2 reads FQNEAQ. V lost 5 bases and J lost 6, with 17 bases in between. This CDR3 spans 14 amino acids. As DNA, the CDR3 is TGTGCCAGCAGCGCCGACGGGACATTTGGCGAGCAGTACTTC. Amino acid sequence: CASSADGTFGEQYF.

As for this clone: Just one base apart from a much larger clone, this may be a read error. The sample contains more than one DNA sequence encoding this CDR3. The chain carries TRBV9 and TRBJ1-1; D is possibly TRBD1 (5 bases). The germline CDR1 and CDR2 sequences are SGDLS and YYNGEE. V was trimmed by 4 bases and J by 1 base, leaving 11 bases between them. The CDR3 is 14 amino acids. The chain's CDR3 is CASSSSGGNTEAFF. In DNA form, the CDR3 reads TGTGCCAGCAGCTCCTCTGGGGGGAACACTGAAGCTTTCTTT.

This sequence joins TRBV9 and TRBJ1-3; 10 positions match TRBD1. The V segment lost 0 bases and the J segment 2 bases; nucleotides outside the gene matches: 2. Per the germline V gene, CDR1 is SGDLS and CDR2 is YYNGEE. This CDR3 has 16 amino acids. The CDR3 loop reads CASSVEGQGTGNTIYF. DNA for the CDR3: TGTGCCAGCAGCGTAGAGGGACAGGGGACTGGAAACACCATATATTTT.

The V and J genes are TRBV28 and TRBJ1-2; perhaps TRBD1 as D (5 bases). This CDR3 is 14 amino acids long. CDR1 is MDHEN and CDR2 is SYDVKM in the germline V gene. Trimming pared 7 bases from V and 7 bases from J, leaving 19 bases between. In DNA, the CDR3 is TGTGCCAGCACCCTGGAGGACATGATTGGTGGCTACACCTTC. Amino acid sequence: CASTLEDMIGGYTF.

This clone was observed a single time. The rearrangement links TRBV6-1 to TRBJ1-5; tentative D call: TRBD1 (6 bases). This CDR3 comprises 16 residues. Germline values: CDR1 MNHNS, CDR2 SASEGT. The V gene lost 1 base and the J gene lost 2 bases, with 12 bases spanning the gap. CDR3 sequence reads: CASSEDTGSGNQPQHF. DNA of the CDR3: TGTGCCAGCAGTGAAGATACAGGGTCGGGCAATCAGCCCCAGCATTTT.

The rearrangement links TRBV9 to TRBJ1-4, with D unclear. V lost 4 bases, J lost 6 bases, and 7 bases lay in between. Germline-derived CDR1 and CDR2 are SGDLS and YYNGEE. CDR3 length: 12 amino acids. CDR3 in DNA: TGTGCCAGCAGCCTTACCGATGAAAAACTGTTTTTT. Protein: CASSLTDEKLFF.

The chain links TRBV15 to TRBJ1-3, with a possible D match to TRBD1 (5 bases). Between the trimmed V and J ends, which lost 4 bases and 0 bases, there was a span of 16 bases. The CDR3 sequence is 17 residues long. Germline V CDR1 and CDR2: LNHNV, YYDKDF (reference sequence). The CDR3 loop reads CATSKRRDVSSGNTIYF. CDR3 DNA sequence: TGTGCCACCAGCAAACGTCGGGACGTCAGCTCTGGAAACACCATATATTTT.

This chain connects TRBV13 to TRBJ2-7; TRBD1 aligns across 10 bases. V lost 5 bases and J lost 6; bases outside the gene matches: 10. The germline CDR1 and CDR2 sequences are PRHDT and FYEKMQ (reference sequence). The CDR3 consists of 15 residues. CDR3 residues: CASSQGTGVIAEQYF. CDR3 bases: TGTGCCAGCAGCCAGGGGACAGGGGTCATAGCCGAGCAGTACTTC.

The rearrangement links TRBV2 to TRBJ2-1, with D tentatively TRBD2 (5 bases). The CDR3 extends over 12 amino acids. Germline V gives CDR1 SNHLY, CDR2 FYNNEI. V was shortened by 6 bases and J by 10 bases, with 13 bases between the two germline ends. This chain's CDR3 is CASRLASGEQFF. The CDR3 DNA follows: TGTGCCAGCAGGTTAGCGTCCGGGGAGCAGTTCTTC. The whole variable domain, remainder taken from reference TRBV2 and TRBJ2-1, is EPEVTQTPSHQVTQMGQEVILRCVPISNHLYFYWYRQILGQKVEFLVSFYNNEISEKSEIFDDQFSVERPDGSNFTLKIRSTKLEDSAMYFCASRLASGEQFFGPGTRLTVL.

This clone has just one count. The chain recombines TRBV29-1 with TRBJ2-1, with 7 bases aligning to TRBD1. The V and J ends lost 3 bases and 12 bases, in that order; junction bases with no gene match: 14. Germline assignment: CDR1 SQVTM and CDR2 ANQGSEA. The CDR3 has 14 amino acids. In DNA, the CDR3 is TGCAGCGTTGACCCAAGGACAGGAATCCGGGGGCAGTTCTTC. Translated, it gives CSVDPRTGIRGQFF.

The chain uses TRBV9 and TRBJ1-3, with 8 bases that match TRBD1. Trimming cost V 3 bases and J 4 bases; bases outside gene matches: 9. The germline gives CDR1 SGDLS, CDR2 YYNGEE. The CDR3 has 16 residues. The CDR3 DNA reads as TGTGCCAGCAGCGCGGGGACAGGCGGCTCCGGAAACACCATATATTTT. This sequence encodes CASSAGTGGSGNTIYF.